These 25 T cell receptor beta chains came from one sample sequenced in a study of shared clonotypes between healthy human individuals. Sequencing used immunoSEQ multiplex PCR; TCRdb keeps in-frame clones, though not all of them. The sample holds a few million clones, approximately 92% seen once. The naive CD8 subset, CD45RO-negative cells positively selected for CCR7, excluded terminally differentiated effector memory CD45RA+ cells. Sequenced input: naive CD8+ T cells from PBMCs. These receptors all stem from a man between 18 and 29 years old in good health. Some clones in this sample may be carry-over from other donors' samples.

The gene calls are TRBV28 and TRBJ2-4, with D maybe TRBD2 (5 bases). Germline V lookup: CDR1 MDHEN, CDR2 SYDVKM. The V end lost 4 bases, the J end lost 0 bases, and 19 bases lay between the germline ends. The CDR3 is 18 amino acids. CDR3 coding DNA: TGTGCCAGCAGTTCCGCGGGCGTGGCTCTACTAGCCAAAAACATTCAGTACTTC. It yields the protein CASSSAGVALLAKNIQYF.

CDR3 sequence reads: CASSQEGRWDEQYF. The CDR3 DNA reads as TGTGCCAGCAGCCAAGAAGGCCGGTGGGACGAGCAGTACTTC. The chain has TRBV4-2 and TRBJ2-7, with unresolved D. Looked up from germline, CDR1 is LGHNA and CDR2 is YNFKEQ. CDR3 length equals 14 residues. Deletions cut 0 bases from V and 5 bases from J, with 11 bases between.

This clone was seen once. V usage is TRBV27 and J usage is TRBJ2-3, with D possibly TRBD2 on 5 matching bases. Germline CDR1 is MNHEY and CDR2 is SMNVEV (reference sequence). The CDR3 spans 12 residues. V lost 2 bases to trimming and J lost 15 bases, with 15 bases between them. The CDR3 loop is CASSLGGQPLYF. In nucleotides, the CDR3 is TGTGCCAGCAGTTTAGGAGGTCAACCACTCTATTTT.

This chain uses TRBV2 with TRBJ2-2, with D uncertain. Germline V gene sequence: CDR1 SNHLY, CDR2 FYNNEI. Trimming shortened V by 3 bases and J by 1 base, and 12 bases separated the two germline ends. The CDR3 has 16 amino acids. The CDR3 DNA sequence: TGTGCCAGCAGTGAGTTTGCACACAAGAACACCGGGGAGCTGTTTTTT. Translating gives CASSEFAHKNTGELFF.

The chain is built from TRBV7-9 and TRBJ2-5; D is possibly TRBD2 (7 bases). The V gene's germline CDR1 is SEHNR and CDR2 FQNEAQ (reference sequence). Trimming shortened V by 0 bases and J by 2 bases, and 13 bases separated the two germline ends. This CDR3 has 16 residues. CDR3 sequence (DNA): TGTGCCAGCAGCTTAGCGGTCGCGGGGGCTCAAGAGACCCAGTACTTC. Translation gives CASSLAVAGAQETQYF.

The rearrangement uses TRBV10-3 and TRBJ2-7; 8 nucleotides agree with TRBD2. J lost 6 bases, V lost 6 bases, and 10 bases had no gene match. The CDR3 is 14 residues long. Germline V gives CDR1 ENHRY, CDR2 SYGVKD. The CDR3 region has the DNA TGTGCCATCAGACGAGCGGGAGAGGGGGGCGAGCAGTACTTC. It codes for CAIRRAGEGGEQYF.

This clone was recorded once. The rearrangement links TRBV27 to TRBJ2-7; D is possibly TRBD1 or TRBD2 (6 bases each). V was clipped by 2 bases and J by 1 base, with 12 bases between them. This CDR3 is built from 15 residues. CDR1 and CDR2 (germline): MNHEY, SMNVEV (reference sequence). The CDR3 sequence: CASSLRGEWSYEQYF. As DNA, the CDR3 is TGTGCCAGCAGTTTAAGGGGGGAATGGTCCTACGAGCAGTACTTC.

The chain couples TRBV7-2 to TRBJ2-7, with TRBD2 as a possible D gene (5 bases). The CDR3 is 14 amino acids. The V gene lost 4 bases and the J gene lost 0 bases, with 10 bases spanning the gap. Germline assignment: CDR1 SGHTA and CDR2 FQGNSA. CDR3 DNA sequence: TGTGCCAGCAGCTACTCTAGCTACTCCTACGAGCAGTACTTC. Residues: CASSYSSYSYEQYF.

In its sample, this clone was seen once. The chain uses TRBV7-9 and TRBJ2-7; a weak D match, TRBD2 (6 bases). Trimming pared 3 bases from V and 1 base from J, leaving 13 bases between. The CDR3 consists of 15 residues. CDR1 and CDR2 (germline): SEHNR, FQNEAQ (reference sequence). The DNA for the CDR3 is TGTGCCAGCAGCTTTGGGAGGTATGGTTCCTACGAGCAGTACTTC. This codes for CASSFGRYGSYEQYF. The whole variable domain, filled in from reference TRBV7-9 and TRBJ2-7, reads DTGVSQNPRHKITKRGQNVTFRCDPISEHNRLYWYRQTLGQGPEFLTYFQNEAQLEKSRLLSDRFSAERPKGSFSTLEIQRTEQGDSAMYLCASSFGRYGSYEQYFGPGTRLTVT.

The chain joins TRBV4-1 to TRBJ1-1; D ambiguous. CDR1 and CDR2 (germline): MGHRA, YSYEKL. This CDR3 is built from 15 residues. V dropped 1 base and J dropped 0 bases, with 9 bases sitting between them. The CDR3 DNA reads TGCGCCAGCAGCCAAGTCCACCTTTTGAACACTGAAGCTTTCTTT. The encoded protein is CASSQVHLLNTEAFF.

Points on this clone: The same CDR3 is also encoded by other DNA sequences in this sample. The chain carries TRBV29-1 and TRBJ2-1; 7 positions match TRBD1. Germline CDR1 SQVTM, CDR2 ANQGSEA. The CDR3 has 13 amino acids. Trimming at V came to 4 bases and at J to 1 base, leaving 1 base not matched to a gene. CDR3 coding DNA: TGCAGCGTTGTACAGGGGTCCTACAATGAGCAGTTCTTC. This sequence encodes CSVVQGSYNEQFF.

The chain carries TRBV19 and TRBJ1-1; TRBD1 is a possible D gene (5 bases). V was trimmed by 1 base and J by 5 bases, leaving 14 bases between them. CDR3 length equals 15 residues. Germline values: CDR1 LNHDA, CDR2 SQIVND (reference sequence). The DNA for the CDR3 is TGTGCCAGTAGTATAGCTCGGCAGGGAGGGACTGAAGCTTTCTTT. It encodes CASSIARQGGTEAFF.

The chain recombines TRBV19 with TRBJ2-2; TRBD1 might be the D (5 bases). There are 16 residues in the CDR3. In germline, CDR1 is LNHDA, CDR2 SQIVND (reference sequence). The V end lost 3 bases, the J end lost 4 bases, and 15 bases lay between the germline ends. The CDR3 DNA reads TGTGCCAGTAGTATTAGTAGGGGATTGCGCACCGGGGAGCTGTTTTTT. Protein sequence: CASSISRGLRTGELFF.

CDR3 in amino acids: CASSLSSVGARGSNEQFF. CDR3 bases: TGTGCCAGCAGCTTAAGTAGTGTCGGGGCTCGGGGTAGCAATGAGCAGTTCTTC. The V call is TRBV7-2, the J call TRBJ2-1; D may be TRBD1 or TRBD2 (5 bases each). This CDR3 is built from 18 residues. Trimming left V 2 bases short and J 6 bases short, with 23 bases between. Germline V CDR1 and CDR2: SGHTA, FQGNSA.

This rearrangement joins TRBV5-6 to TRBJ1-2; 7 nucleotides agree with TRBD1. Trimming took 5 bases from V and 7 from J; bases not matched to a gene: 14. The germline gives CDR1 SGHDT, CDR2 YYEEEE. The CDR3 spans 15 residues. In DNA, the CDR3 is TGTGCCAGCAGAAAAGACAGGGACCAGCTCCCTGGCTACACCTTC. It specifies CASRKDRDQLPGYTF.

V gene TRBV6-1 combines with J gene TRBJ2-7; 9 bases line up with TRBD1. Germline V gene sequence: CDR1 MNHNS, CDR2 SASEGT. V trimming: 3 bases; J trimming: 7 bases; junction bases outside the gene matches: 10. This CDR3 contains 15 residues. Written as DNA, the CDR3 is TGTGCCAGCAGTGAGAGGGACAGGGTCCTGCTGGAGCAGTACTTC. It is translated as CASSERDRVLLEQYF.

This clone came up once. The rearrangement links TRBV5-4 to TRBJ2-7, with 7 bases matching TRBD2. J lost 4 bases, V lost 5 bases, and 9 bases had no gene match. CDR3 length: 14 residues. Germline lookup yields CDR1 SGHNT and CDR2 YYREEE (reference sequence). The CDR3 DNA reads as TGTGCCAGCAGTTCCAGCGGGATGACGTACGAGCAGTACTTC. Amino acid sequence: CASSSSGMTYEQYF.

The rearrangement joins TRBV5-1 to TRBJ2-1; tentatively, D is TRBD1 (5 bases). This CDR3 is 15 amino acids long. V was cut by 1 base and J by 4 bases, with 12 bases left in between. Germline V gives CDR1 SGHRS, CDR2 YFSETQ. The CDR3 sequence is CASSLRLGVYNEQFF. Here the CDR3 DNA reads TGCGCCAGCAGCTTGAGGCTAGGGGTGTACAATGAGCAGTTCTTC.

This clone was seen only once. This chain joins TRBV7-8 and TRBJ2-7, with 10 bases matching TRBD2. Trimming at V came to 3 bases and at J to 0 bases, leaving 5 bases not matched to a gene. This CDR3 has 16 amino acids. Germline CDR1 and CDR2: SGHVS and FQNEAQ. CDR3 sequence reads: CASSFSGTSDSYEQYF. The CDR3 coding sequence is TGTGCCAGCAGCTTCTCCGGGACTAGCGACTCCTACGAGCAGTACTTC.

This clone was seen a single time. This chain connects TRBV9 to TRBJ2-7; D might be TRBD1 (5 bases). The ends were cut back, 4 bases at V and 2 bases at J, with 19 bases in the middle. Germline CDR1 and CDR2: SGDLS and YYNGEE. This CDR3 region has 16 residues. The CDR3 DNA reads TGTGCCAGCAGCCTCGGAGACAGACCTTTTACCTACGAGCAGTACTTC. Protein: CASSLGDRPFTYEQYF. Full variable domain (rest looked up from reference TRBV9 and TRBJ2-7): DSGVTQTPKHLITATGQRVTLRCSPRSGDLSVYWYQQSLDQGLQFLIQYYNGEERAKGNILERFSAQQFPDLHSELNLSSLELGDSALYFCASSLGDRPFTYEQYFGPGTRLTVT.

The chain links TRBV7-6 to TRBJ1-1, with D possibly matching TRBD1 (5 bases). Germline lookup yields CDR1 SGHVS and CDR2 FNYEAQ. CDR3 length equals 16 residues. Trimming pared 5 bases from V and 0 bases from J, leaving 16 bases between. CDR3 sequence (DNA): TGTGCCAGCAGCCCTTTCAATCCGGGACTGAACACTGAAGCTTTCTTT. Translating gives CASSPFNPGLNTEAFF.

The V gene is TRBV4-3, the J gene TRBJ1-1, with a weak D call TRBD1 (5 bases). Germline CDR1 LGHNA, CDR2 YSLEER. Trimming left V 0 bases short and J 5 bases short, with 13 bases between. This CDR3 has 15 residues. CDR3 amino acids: CASSQDSRGSTEAFF. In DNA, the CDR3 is TGCGCCAGCAGCCAAGATTCTCGGGGGAGTACTGAAGCTTTCTTT.

The CDR3 reads CASSLSRVGTDTQYF. In nucleotides, the CDR3 is TGTGCCAGCAGCTTATCGAGGGTCGGGACAGATACGCAGTATTTT. V usage is TRBV11-2 and J usage is TRBJ2-3, with D tentatively TRBD2 (5 bases). Germline V gene sequence: CDR1 SGHAT, CDR2 FQNNGV. This CDR3 comprises 15 residues. Trimming took 2 bases from V and 3 from J, leaving 12 bases between them.

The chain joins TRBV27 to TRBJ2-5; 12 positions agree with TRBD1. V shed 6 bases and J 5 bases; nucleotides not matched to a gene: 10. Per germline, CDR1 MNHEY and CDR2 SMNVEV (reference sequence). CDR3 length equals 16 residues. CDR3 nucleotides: TGTGCCAGCAGACTCGACGGGACAGGGGGCTGGGAGACCCAGTACTTC. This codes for CASRLDGTGGWETQYF.

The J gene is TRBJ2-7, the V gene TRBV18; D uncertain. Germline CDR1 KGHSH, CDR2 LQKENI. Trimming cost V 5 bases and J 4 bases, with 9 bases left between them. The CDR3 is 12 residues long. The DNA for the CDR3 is TGTGCCAGCTCATCTGACTTTTACGAGCAGTACTTC. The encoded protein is CASSSDFYEQYF.